This T cell receptor beta chain was obtained from a study of shared clonotypes between healthy human individuals. This clone occurred a few times. Other DNA sequences from this sample encode an identical CDR3 as well. Donors were Caucasian adults residing in Nashville, Tennessee, USA. Authors' analysis steps: Owing to the provision of junction-only sequences devoid of quality scores by immunoSEQ, filtering differed. Generated by immunoSEQ multiplex PCR, the TCRdb table keeps only in-frame clones and is missing some. V, J and clone size derive from that table, while D and trimming were established from the DNA sequence. The repertoire holds more than 550,000 clones, with roughly two thirds as singletons. This TCR came from a woman aged 30 to 39 in good health. Sequences were obtained from memory CD4+ T cells sorted from blood. Noted subset: CD45RA-negative fraction.

The CDR3 here is CASSLLNTGELFF. The DNA of the CDR3 is TGTGCCAGCAGTTTACTTAACACCGGGGAGCTGTTTTTT. The chain couples TRBV27 to TRBJ2-2; unclear D gene. The CDR3 has 13 amino acids. Trimming removed 2 bases at V and 2 bases at J, with 3 bases between. Per the germline V gene, CDR1 is MNHEY and CDR2 is SMNVEV (reference sequence).